Following are 4 T cell receptor beta chains from one sample sequenced in a study of CD8 T cells in ankylosing spondylitis. One entry per CDR3 protein results from TCRdb running MiXCR on the 5' RACE reads. This table has about 240,000 distinct CDR3 sequences, around 9.2% appearing once. Material: blood, either unsorted or a sorted T cell fraction (not recorded which). Receptors were obtained from a male donor with ankylosing spondylitis or in good health (not recorded which).

This clonotype was observed at least ten times. This chain joins TRBV4-3 and TRBJ1-6; TRBD1 aligns across 7 bases. The ends lost 1 base at V and 7 bases at J; junction bases unmatched: 4. Germline V gene lookup returns CDR1 LGHNA and CDR2 YSLEER. CDR3 size: 15 residues. The CDR3 DNA follows: TGCGCCAGCAGCCAAGGCGGACAGGTGAATTCACCCCTCCACTTT. Translated, it gives CASSQGGQVNSPLHF.

This clonotype was seen at least ten times. This chain uses TRBV12-3 or TRBV12-4 with TRBJ2-2; 10 bases fit TRBD2. V dropped 2 bases and J dropped 7; count of bases not matched to a gene: 4. The CDR3 sequence is 15 residues long. This chain's CDR3 is CASSLSSGSNGELFF. For the CDR3, the DNA is TGTGCCAGCAGTTTATCTAGCGGGAGTAACGGGGAGCTGTTTTTT.

This clonotype was counted ten times or more. The chain uses TRBV6-1 and TRBJ2-7; a possible D gene is TRBD2 (6 bases). V gave up 6 bases and J gave up 2 bases, with 17 bases separating them. CDR3 length equals 15 residues. Germline V CDR1 and CDR2: MNHNS, SASEGT. CDR3 nucleotide sequence: TGTGCCAGCAGCCGAGACGGACTAACCCCCTACGAGCAGTACTTC. Its protein is CASSRDGLTPYEQYF.

V gene TRBV7-2 combines with J gene TRBJ1-1, with a tentative D call TRBD1 (5 bases). The CDR3 length is 15 residues. The ends were cut back, 6 bases at V and 0 bases at J, with 14 bases in the middle. The germline V gene has CDR1 SGHTA and CDR2 FQGNSA. CDR3 DNA: TGTGCCAGCAGTGCGCAGGGACGGCTGAACACTGAAGCTTTCTTT. Translating gives CASSAQGRLNTEAFF. Combining the CDR3 with reference TRBV7-2 and TRBJ1-1 gives the whole variable domain GAGVSQSPSNKVTEKGKDVELRCDPISGHTALYWYRQSLGQGLEFLIYFQGNSAPDKSGLPSDRFSAERTGGSVSTLTIQRTQQEDSAVYLCASSAQGRLNTEAFFGQGTRLTVV.